This T cell receptor (beta chain) was identified during a study of control samples from healthy donors and cancer patients. Libraries were prepared by immunoSEQ multiplex PCR; TCRdb keeps only in-frame clonotypes and omits some of them. The sample has 90,000 or so clones; about 85% are singletons. CDR3 size: 15 residues. CDR1 and CDR2 from the germline V gene are MNHEY and SVGAGI. V lost 6 bases and J 3 bases, leaving 15 bases between the germline ends. This TCR derives from a woman aged 70-85 years in good health. Material for sequencing was blood. The genes are TRBV6-5 and TRBJ1-5; D gene ambiguous. CDR3 coding DNA: TGTGCCAGCAGACCCACCCGGGCCTCCAATCAGCCCCAGCATTTT. Amino acids: CASRPTRASNQPQHF.